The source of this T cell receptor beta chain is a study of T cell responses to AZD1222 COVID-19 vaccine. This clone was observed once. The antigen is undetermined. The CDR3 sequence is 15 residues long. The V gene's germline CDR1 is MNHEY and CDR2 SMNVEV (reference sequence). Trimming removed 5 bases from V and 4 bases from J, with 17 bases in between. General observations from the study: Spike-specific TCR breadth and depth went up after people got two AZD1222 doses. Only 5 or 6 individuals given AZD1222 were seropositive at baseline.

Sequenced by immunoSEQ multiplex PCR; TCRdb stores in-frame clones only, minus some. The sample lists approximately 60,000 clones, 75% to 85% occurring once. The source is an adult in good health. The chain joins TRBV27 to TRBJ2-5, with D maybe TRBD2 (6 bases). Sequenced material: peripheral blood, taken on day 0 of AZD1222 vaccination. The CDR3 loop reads CASSRLGGGGETQYF. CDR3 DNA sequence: TGTGCCAGCAGTCGCCTGGGGGGAGGAGGAGAGACCCAGTACTTC.